This is a list of T cell receptor beta chains from one sample in a study of regulatory T cells in long-lasting Graves disease. TCRdb re-called the multiplex PCR reads through MiXCR, storing one row per CDR3 protein. Found here are 560,000 or so distinct CDR3 sequences, about 16% of them singletons; the top ten hold 12%. These data are also associated with another study on T cells in Graves' hyperthyroidism and ophthalmopathy.

The sequenced sample was peripheral blood mononuclear cells (PBMCs), obtained at new diagnosis, from a patient treated with antithyroid drugs. The receptors were gathered from a man between 18 and 29 years old with Graves disease. Each CDR3 is given with its conserved first and last residue. D genes are given only for firm matches. Clone size is given for some rows only: seen once, a few or many times, or a class if the clone is expanded.

clone size,D gene,V gene,CDR3 length,J gene,CDR3 protein,CDR3 DNA
many,TRBD1,TRBV12-3/TRBV12-4,14,TRBJ2-2,CASRAGQGSGELFF,TGTGCCAGCAGGGCGGGACAGGGATCCGGGGAGCTGTTTTTT
many,NA,TRBV6-2/TRBV6-3,14,TRBJ2-5,CASSYFLGQETQYF,TGTGCCAGCAGTTACTTCCTAGGGCAAGAGACCCAGTACTTC
NA,NA,TRBV20-1,16,TRBJ2-3,CSARDRYGQQRDTQYF,TGCAGTGCTAGAGATCGTTACGGGCAACAACGAGATACGCAGTATTTT
many,TRBD2,TRBV20-1,14,TRBJ2-1,CSAAGTSGLNEQFF,TGCAGTGCCGCCGGGACTAGCGGCCTCAATGAGCAGTTCTTC
NA,NA,TRBV3-1,14,TRBJ2-7,CASSLNANPYEQYF,TGTGCCAGCAGCCTTAATGCGAACCCCTACGAGCAGTACTTC
NA,TRBD2,TRBV2,16,TRBJ2-3,CASSSGTSGISDTQYF,TGTGCCAGCAGCTCGGGGACTAGCGGGATCTCAGATACGCAGTATTTT
few,NA,TRBV5-6,13,TRBJ2-2,CASSLELAGELFF,TGTGCCAGCAGCTTGGAGCTAGCCGGGGAGCTGTTTTTT
many,NA,TRBV5-1,14,TRBJ2-1,CASSLVLDIGEQFF,TGCGCCAGCAGCTTGGTCTTGGACATTGGTGAGCAGTTCTTC
NA,NA,TRBV12-3/TRBV12-4,17,TRBJ1-4,CASSGIVRGRGSEKLFF,TGTGCCAGCAGTGGAATCGTCAGGGGCAGGGGAAGTGAAAAACTGTTTTTT
NA,TRBD2,TRBV5-4,18,TRBJ2-2,CASSYGLAGGVGTGELFF,TGTGCCAGCAGCTACGGACTAGCGGGAGGAGTAGGCACCGGGGAGCTGTTTTTT
NA,NA,TRBV27,10,TRBJ2-1,CASGHYEQFF,TGTGCCAGCGGGCATTATGAGCAGTTCTTC
many,TRBD1,TRBV7-9,14,TRBJ2-7,CASSSDRAYYEQYF,TGTGCCAGCAGCTCGGACAGGGCGTACTACGAGCAGTACTTC
many,TRBD1,TRBV12-3/TRBV12-4,15,TRBJ1-2,CASSLDGQGFYGYTF,TGTGCCAGCAGTTTAGATGGACAGGGGTTCTATGGCTACACCTTC
NA,TRBD1,TRBV5-6,14,TRBJ1-2,CASSPDRGRDGYTF,TGTGCCAGCAGCCCGGACAGGGGGCGAGATGGCTACACCTTC
many,TRBD1,TRBV11-2,17,TRBJ2-2,CASSLIGQGAYTGELFF,TGTGCCAGCAGCTTAATCGGACAGGGGGCGTACACCGGGGAGCTGTTTTTT
many,NA,TRBV7-3,13,TRBJ2-7,CASSPLGAYEQYF,TGTGCCAGCAGCCCCTTGGGGGCCTACGAGCAGTACTTC
many,TRBD1,TRBV20-1,14,TRBJ1-5,CSARPGQINQPQHF,TGCAGTGCTAGACCGGGACAGATCAATCAGCCCCAGCATTTT
NA,TRBD2,TRBV20-1,15,TRBJ2-7,CSARDSLAGAYEQYF,TGCAGTGCTAGAGATAGCCTAGCGGGGGCCTACGAGCAGTACTTC
many,TRBD2,TRBV20-1,16,TRBJ2-1,CSARDFSGSSYNEQFF,TGCAGTGCTAGAGATTTCAGCGGGAGCTCCTACAATGAGCAGTTCTTC
NA,NA,TRBV4-1,15,TRBJ2-5,CASSQFVGSGETQYF,TGCGCCAGCAGCCAGTTCGTGGGGAGTGGGGAGACCCAGTACTTC
NA,NA,TRBV29-1,13,TRBJ1-1,CSVTSPGTSEAFF,TGCAGCGTTACCTCCCCCGGGACGTCTGAAGCTTTCTTT
few,TRBD1,TRBV27,14,TRBJ2-7,CASRRGQGVFEQYF,TGTGCCAGCAGGAGGGGACAGGGGGTATTCGAGCAGTACTTC
many,NA,TRBV30,14,TRBJ2-1,CASPSKAGSNEQFF,TGTGCCTCACCCTCTAAAGCAGGGTCCAATGAGCAGTTCTTC
many,NA,TRBV5-1,14,TRBJ2-3,CASSSGSGADTQYF,TGCGCCAGCAGCTCGGGATCGGGGGCAGATACGCAGTATTTT
many,TRBD1,TRBV30,13,TRBJ2-7,CACDRGRLDEQYF,TGTGCCTGCGACAGGGGGCGCCTCGACGAGCAGTACTTC
few,TRBD2,TRBV12-3/TRBV12-4,17,TRBJ2-7,CAGRRTSGPRRSYEQYF,TGTGCCGGCAGAAGGACTAGCGGGCCCCGTCGGTCTTACGAGCAGTACTTC
many,NA,TRBV2,18,TRBJ1-3,CASSRQSGRMASGNTIYF,TGTGCCAGCAGCCGTCAGTCGGGACGGATGGCCTCTGGAAACACCATATATTTT
few,NA,TRBV9,14,TRBJ1-2,CASSERDTILRYTF,TGTGCCAGCTCCGAACGGGACACCATCCTCCGCTACACCTTC
NA,NA,TRBV5-1,20,TRBJ2-1,CASSFGNRDLETGSYNEQFF,TGTGCCAGCAGCTTTGGAAACAGGGACCTAGAGACGGGCTCTTACAATGAGCAGTTCTTC
many,TRBD2,TRBV11-1,16,TRBJ2-7,CASSFAAGGSTYEQYF,TGTGCCAGCAGCTTCGCGGCTGGCGGGAGTACCTACGAGCAGTACTTC
NA,TRBD2,TRBV15,18,TRBJ2-1,CATSRGPGGRASYNEQFF,TGTGCCACCAGCAGAGGTCCGGGCGGGAGGGCCTCCTACAATGAGCAGTTCTTC
many,NA,TRBV12-3/TRBV12-4,13,TRBJ1-1,CASTLQYHGEAFF,TGTGCCAGCACCCTTCAGTACCACGGTGAAGCTTTCTTT
once,TRBD1,TRBV5-1,15,TRBJ2-1,CASSLRGTGTHEQFF,TGCGCCAGCAGCTTGAGGGGGACAGGCACCCATGAGCAGTTCTTC
few,NA,TRBV7-9,13,TRBJ1-2,CASSFIGLVGYTF,TGTGCCAGCAGCTTCATAGGCTTAGTTGGCTACACCTTC
NA,TRBD1,TRBV28,17,TRBJ2-3,CASTGTGGAGGGDTQYF,TGTGCCAGCACCGGGACAGGGGGCGCTGGGGGTGGAGATACGCAGTATTTT
few,TRBD1,TRBV24-1,14,TRBJ2-1,CATSDLQVLQGKFF,TGTGCCACCAGTGATTTGCAGGTCCTACAGGGGAAATTCTTC
few,NA,TRBV4-1,16,TRBJ1-5,CASSSESPPTNQPQHF,TGCGCCAGCAGCTCAGAGTCCCCCCCCACCAATCAGCCCCAGCATTTT
few,NA,TRBV5-1,13,TRBJ1-1,CASSGWGGLEAFF,TGCGCCAGCAGCGGGTGGGGGGGCCTTGAAGCTTTCTTT
many,NA,TRBV28,13,TRBJ1-1,CASSLGGFTEAFF,TGTGCCAGCAGCTTGGGCGGATTCACTGAAGCTTTCTTT
few,NA,TRBV5-1,12,TRBJ1-1,CASSLQGTKAFF,TGCGCCAGCAGCTTGCAAGGCACTAAAGCTTTCTTT
many,TRBD1,TRBV7-9,14,TRBJ1-2,CASSRGQANYGYTF,TGTGCCAGCAGCAGGGGACAGGCTAACTATGGCTACACCTTC
many,NA,TRBV2,11,TRBJ2-3,CASRRDDTQYF,TGTGCCAGCAGGAGGGACGATACGCAGTATTTT
NA,TRBD1,TRBV3-1,14,TRBJ2-7,CASSQGDRVYEQYF,TGTGCCAGCAGCCAAGGGGACAGGGTCTACGAGCAGTACTTC